Below, one T cell receptor beta chain is given with its context. Antigen unknown. This entry is derived from a study of CD8+ T cells in alopecia areata. General study findings and limits: Affected lesional scalp, above all in alopecia totalis/universalis, was more clonal than normal scalp. Scalp specimens additionally yield sequences from normal skin's resident alphabeta T cells.

Extraction and reverse transcription of RNA yielded cDNA as the sequencing template. The method was immunoSEQ multiplex PCR; TCRdb's version includes in-frame clones alone and lacks a portion of them. The sample lists 150,000 to 200,000 clones; approximately 59% were seen once. Patients with alopecia areata provided lesional scalp punch biopsies as well as peripheral blood. Looked up from germline, CDR1 is SQVTM and CDR2 is ANQGSEA. The CDR3 runs 11 residues. With 4 bases clipped from V and 6 bases from J, the junction kept 1 base outside the gene matches. This sample comprised CD4+ T cells sorted from blood, obtained at week 0. V usage is TRBV29-1 and J usage is TRBJ2-3, with TRBD1 matching over 7 bases. The receptor was derived from a human donor with alopecia areata. The CDR3 sequence is CSVGDSDTQYF. The CDR3 DNA reads as TGCAGCGTTGGGGACAGTGATACGCAGTATTTT.